The 21 T cell receptor beta chains below were found in one sample sequenced in a study of T cells expressing NK-cell markers. No DNA is given; TCRdb re-called the 5' RACE reads and lists each CDR3 protein once. This sample contains 550,000 to 600,000 distinct CDR3 sequences. The specimen sequenced was blood T cells: a sorted CD56 or NKG2C T cell subset, CD4+ or CD8+ T cells, or bulk PBMC T cells (not recorded which). The source of these receptors is a young man in good health.

This chain joins TRBV7-9 and TRBJ2-1; the TCRdb D gene call, TRBD1, has no DNA to confirm it. This CDR3 is built from 13 residues. Germline loops: CDR1 SEHNR, CDR2 FQNEAQ (reference sequence). The CDR3 sequence: CASSSPGNNEQFF.

The chain combines TRBV4-2 with TRBJ2-1; TCRdb designates TRBD1, a call that cannot be tested without DNA. Per the germline V gene, CDR1 is LGHNA and CDR2 is YNFKEQ. The CDR3 contains 17 residues. This CDR3 is CASSQGAGGSSYNEQFF.

The rearrangement joins TRBV12-3 or TRBV12-4 to TRBJ1-6. This CDR3 comprises 14 residues. CDR3: CASSLGPGPGSLHF.

The chain combines TRBV7-6 with TRBJ2-2. Looked up from germline, CDR1 is SGHVS and CDR2 is FNYEAQ. There are 16 residues in the CDR3. The CDR3 is CASSPEGFANTGELFF.

This chain connects TRBV10-2 to TRBJ2-4. This CDR3 contains 14 residues. Germline values: CDR1 WSHSY, CDR2 SAAADI. CDR3 sequence: CASGTKDGENIQYF.

The chain uses TRBV18 and TRBJ1-3. Germline V gives CDR1 KGHSH, CDR2 LQKENI. This CDR3 contains 16 residues. This CDR3 reads CASSPRSSSSGNTIYF.

The chain has TRBV9 and TRBJ2-2; TCRdb reports TRBD2, a call that lacks DNA to check it against. Germline lookup yields CDR1 SGDLS and CDR2 YYNGEE. The CDR3 has 17 residues. CDR3 amino acids: CASSVTSGRAFTGELFF.

V gene TRBV24-1 combines with J gene TRBJ2-1; checking the TCRdb D call of TRBD1 is not possible without DNA. Looked up from germline, CDR1 is KGHDR and CDR2 is SFDVKD. CDR3 length: 15 amino acids. The CDR3 protein is CATEDRGIGYNEQFF.

The chain joins TRBV5-6 to TRBJ2-7; no DNA is available, so the TRBD2 call from TCRdb remains unchecked. CDR1 is SGHDT, CDR2 YYEEEE, per germline. The CDR3 contains 15 residues. CDR3 region: CASSPRLAGIYEQYF.

The J gene is TRBJ2-3, the V gene TRBV5-1. Germline assignment: CDR1 SGHRS and CDR2 YFSETQ. This CDR3 spans 15 amino acids. The CDR3 here is CASSFLQRSSDTQYF. The full variable domain, rest sourced from reference TRBV5-1 and TRBJ2-3, is KAGVTQTPRYLIKTRGQQVTLSCSPISGHRSVSWYQQTPGQGLQFLFEYFSETQRNKGNFPGRFSGRQFSNSRSEMNVSTLELGDSALYLCASSFLQRSSDTQYFGPGTRLTVL.

The chain joins TRBV29-1 to TRBJ2-1. Germline V gene data show CDR1 as SQVTM and CDR2 as ANQGSEA. The CDR3 is 11 amino acids. The CDR3 spells CSVVTNNEQFF.

The CDR3 reads CASSFAGSGDTQYF. The V and J genes are TRBV12-3 or TRBV12-4 and TRBJ2-3. This CDR3 contains 14 residues.

The genes are TRBV10-3 and TRBJ2-2. The CDR3 has 12 residues. Germline V gene data show CDR1 as ENHRY and CDR2 as SYGVKD. The CDR3 loop is CAAISRPGELFF.

This chain joins TRBV27 and TRBJ2-3; TCRdb returns TRBD2, unconfirmable since there is no DNA. This CDR3 has 16 amino acids. CDR1 and CDR2 from the germline V gene are MNHEY and SMNVEV (reference sequence). The chain's CDR3 is CASSLWASGSTDTQYF.

The chain joins TRBV20-1 to TRBJ1-1; checking the TCRdb D call of TRBD1 is not possible without DNA. The CDR3 has 14 amino acids. Germline V lookup: CDR1 DFQATT, CDR2 SNEGSKA (reference sequence). The CDR3 sequence is CSALRGQMNTEAFF.

The gene calls are TRBV20-1 and TRBJ2-1; TCRdb returns TRBD1, unconfirmable since there is no DNA. This CDR3 contains 18 residues. From germline, CDR1 is DFQATT and CDR2 SNEGSKA (reference sequence). The CDR3 region is CSAKGQGRSLVAYNEQFF.

The V call is TRBV7-2, the J call TRBJ2-7; TCRdb indicates TRBD2, and absent DNA this call remains unverified. Germline loops: CDR1 SGHTA, CDR2 FQGNSA. The CDR3 contains 15 residues. CDR3 protein: CASTSSGTRIGEQYF.

This chain joins TRBV10-3 and TRBJ2-1; the D call of TRBD1 rests on TCRdb alone, since no DNA is present to check it. Per the germline V gene, CDR1 is ENHRY and CDR2 is SYGVKD. CDR3 length: 16 amino acids. This CDR3 reads CAISDYAGEAYNEQFF.

This chain joins TRBV20-1 and TRBJ2-1; TCRdb's assignment of TRBD1 cannot be checked, as there is no DNA. Germline CDR1 reads DFQATT; CDR2 reads SNEGSKA (reference sequence). The CDR3 spans 15 residues. The CDR3 loop is CSARPGGGPIYEQFF.

The genes are TRBV27 and TRBJ2-1. Germline loops: CDR1 MNHEY, CDR2 SMNVEV (reference sequence). The CDR3 loop spans 14 amino acids. The CDR3 reads CASSLAARGNEQFF.

The V gene is TRBV12-3 or TRBV12-4, the J gene TRBJ2-2. This CDR3 spans 13 amino acids. The CDR3 reads CAILFADTGELFF.